A selection of T cell receptor beta chains follows, all from one sample in a study of blood T cell repertoires in COVID-19. Sequencing used immunoSEQ multiplex PCR; TCRdb keeps in-frame clones, though not all of them. The table shows tens of thousands of clones, with approximately 90% occurring only once. Sequences were obtained from peripheral blood. The source of these receptors is a woman aged 80 or over with acute or convalescent COVID-19. Both conserved end residues are part of each CDR3. The D gene is left open where the match is weak. Clone sizes are given selectively: once, few, many, or a class where the clone is expanded.

TGTGCCAGCAGCTTCCGGCAGGGGGTAACTGAAGCTTTCTTT | CASSFRQGVTEAFF | - | TRBV7-8 | TRBD1 | TRBJ1-1
TGTGCCAGAAGCCCTGGTGGAGGGGGCTTCGATCCCTACGAGCAGTACTTC | CARSPGGGGFDPYEQYF | - | TRBV5-3 | - | TRBJ2-7
TGCAGCGGCATAGCGGGGGGGCGAGACAATGAGCAGTTCTTC | CSGIAGGRDNEQFF | once | TRBV29-1 | TRBD2 | TRBJ2-1
TGCGCCAGCAGCCCCAGCCGGCCTAGGGAAAAACTGTTTTTT | CASSPSRPREKLFF | - | TRBV5-1 | - | TRBJ1-4
TGTGCCAGCAGGCCCGGGACACAGAATGAAAAACTGTTTTTT | CASRPGTQNEKLFF | - | TRBV27 | - | TRBJ1-4
TGTGCCAGCTCACCAGGACTAGCGGGCTACAATGAGCAGTTCTTC | CASSPGLAGYNEQFF | once | TRBV18 | TRBD2 | TRBJ2-1
TGTGCCAGCAGCCCCCAGGCCCTTACAGGGTCCTACGAGCAGTACTTC | CASSPQALTGSYEQYF | - | TRBV5-4 | - | TRBJ2-7
TGTGCCAGCAGCCCCTTGACAGGGCTGCAGTCACCCCTCCACTTT | CASSPLTGLQSPLHF | - | TRBV3-1/TRBV3-2 | TRBD1 | TRBJ1-6
TGTGCCAGCAGCGAGGGCTGGGGAGGGAATTCACCCCTCCACTTT | CASSEGWGGNSPLHF | - | TRBV27 | - | TRBJ1-6
TGTGCCAGCAGTCCTGGGACAGGCTATGGCTACACCTTC | CASSPGTGYGYTF | - | TRBV6-6 | TRBD1 | TRBJ1-2
TGTGCCAGCAGCTTAAAGTGGGGGGACTACAATGAGCAGTTCTTC | CASSLKWGDYNEQFF | - | TRBV7-3 | - | TRBJ2-1
TGTGCCATCAGTGAAGGGAGGGGGATGGAGACCCAGTACTTC | CAISEGRGMETQYF | - | TRBV10-3 | - | TRBJ2-5
TGTGCCAGTAGTATCGTAAACACTGAAGCTTTCTTT | CASSIVNTEAFF | - | TRBV19 | - | TRBJ1-1
TGCGCCAGCAGTCAAGAAATGGACAGGGGAAGGCGGAGCAATCAGCCCCAGCATTTT | CASSQEMDRGRRSNQPQHF | - | TRBV23-1 | TRBD1 | TRBJ1-5
TGTGCCAGCAGCTTAGGCCGGGAGGTTGAAGCTTTCTTT | CASSLGREVEAFF | - | TRBV7-2 | - | TRBJ1-1
TGTGCCAGCAGCTTGCGGCCGCTCACCGGGGAGCTGTTTTTT | CASSLRPLTGELFF | - | TRBV7-9 | - | TRBJ2-2
TGTGCCAGCAGATACGACAGTAGCAATCAGCCCCAGCATTTT | CASRYDSSNQPQHF | - | TRBV2 | - | TRBJ1-5
TGTGCCAGCAGCCCTAGTCTAGCGGCAAGCTCCTACAATGAGCAGTTCTTC | CASSPSLAASSYNEQFF | few | TRBV9 | TRBD2 | TRBJ2-1
TGTGCCAGCAGTTTATACCCCTCGGGTAGGCCGGATGAAGCTTTCTTT | CASSLYPSGRPDEAFF | few | TRBV28 | - | TRBJ1-1
TGTGCCAGCAGCCAAATCACCTACAATGAGCAGTTCTTC | CASSQITYNEQFF | - | TRBV3-1/TRBV3-2 | - | TRBJ2-1
TGTGCCACCAGTGACTGGACTAGCGGAGAGAGCACAGATACGCAGTATTTT | CATSDWTSGESTDTQYF | - | TRBV24-1 | TRBD2 | TRBJ2-3
TGTGCCAGCAGCGCCCAAGCCGGGACAGCCGCTGAAGCTTTCTTT | CASSAQAGTAAEAFF | - | TRBV9 | TRBD1 | TRBJ1-1
TGTGCCAGCAGCGTCAGGGAGAACACTGAAGCTTTCTTT | CASSVRENTEAFF | once | TRBV5-6 | - | TRBJ1-1
TGTGCCAGCTCACCCATCCGGCTGGCGGACACTGAAGCTTTCTTT | CASSPIRLADTEAFF | - | TRBV18 | - | TRBJ1-1
TGTGCCAGCAGCTTAGCGAGGACATCCGAAGCTTTCTTT | CASSLARTSEAFF | - | TRBV7-9 | - | TRBJ1-1
TGTGCCATCGGCAAGACAGGGAACACTGAAGCTTTCTTT | CAIGKTGNTEAFF | - | TRBV10-3 | - | TRBJ1-1
TGTGCCAGCAGTCATCGGACAGGGCCTGAAGCTTTCTTT | CASSHRTGPEAFF | - | TRBV12-3/TRBV12-4 | TRBD1 | TRBJ1-1
TGTGCCAGCAGTGTTACTAGCGGGGGGGCCACAGATACGCAGTATTTT | CASSVTSGGATDTQYF | - | TRBV6-1 | TRBD2 | TRBJ2-3
TGTGCCAGCAGAACGCGGGGGGGCAAGAATGAGCAGTTCTTC | CASRTRGGKNEQFF | - | TRBV27 | TRBD2 | TRBJ2-1
TGTGCCAGCAGCTTAGTTGGGACAGACTATGGCTACACCTTC | CASSLVGTDYGYTF | - | TRBV7-2 | TRBD1 | TRBJ1-2
TGTGCCTGGACCAACTTCGGGGACAGGGCAACAGATACGCAGTATTTT | CAWTNFGDRATDTQYF | - | TRBV30 | TRBD1 | TRBJ2-3
TGTGCCAGCAGGCACGGGACAGGGCATCAGCCCCAGCATTTT | CASRHGTGHQPQHF | - | TRBV28 | TRBD1 | TRBJ1-5
TGTGCCAGCAGTTCGGGGGGGCCCGGAAACACCATATATTTT | CASSSGGPGNTIYF | once | TRBV27 | - | TRBJ1-3
TGTGCCAGCAGTTTATCCCGAATAGCGGGGACCTACGAGCAGTACTTC | CASSLSRIAGTYEQYF | once | TRBV28 | TRBD2 | TRBJ2-7
TGTGCCAGCAGCCCGGGACTGTTGAACTATGGCTACACCTTC | CASSPGLLNYGYTF | - | TRBV4-2 | - | TRBJ1-2
TGTGCCAGCAGCCTTAGCGGGAGGGCCAGGATTTACAATGAGCAGTTCTTC | CASSLSGRARIYNEQFF | - | TRBV7-2 | TRBD2 | TRBJ2-1
TGTGCCAGCAAAAGAACATTCACCAACACCGGGGAGCTGTTTTTT | CASKRTFTNTGELFF | - | TRBV28 | - | TRBJ2-2
TGTGCCAGCAGCCTAGCGGGGGGATTTGGAGATACGCAGTATTTT | CASSLAGGFGDTQYF | - | TRBV5-4 | TRBD2 | TRBJ2-3
TGTGCCAGCGCAGCAACTAATGAAAAACTGTTTTTT | CASAATNEKLFF | - | TRBV28 | - | TRBJ1-4
TGCGCCAGCAGCTTTCCAGAAGAGACCCAGTACTTC | CASSFPEETQYF | - | TRBV5-1 | - | TRBJ2-5